A selection of T cell receptor beta chains follows, all from one sample in a study of T cell responses to AZD1222 COVID-19 vaccine. Clones were read by immunoSEQ multiplex PCR, and TCRdb kept only the in-frame ones, dropping some. The table records 80,000 or so clones, 70% to 90% of them present only once. Sequenced here: peripheral blood, sampled 28 days after the second AZD1222 dose. The source is an adult who received the AZD1222 COVID-19 vaccine. Each CDR3 is given with its conserved first and last residue. Fields, in order: CDR3 length, J gene, clone size, V gene, D gene, CDR3 protein, CDR3 DNA. A D gene is named only where the DNA matches it firmly. Rows give clone size only sometimes, using once, few, many, or a class for an expanded clone.

CDR3 length: 14
J gene: TRBJ1-2
clone size: .
V gene: TRBV4-2
D gene: .
CDR3 protein: CASSSHRAGYGYTF
CDR3 DNA: TGTGCCAGCAGCTCACACCGGGCCGGCTATGGCTACACCTTC

CDR3 length: 14
J gene: TRBJ1-1
clone size: .
V gene: TRBV7-9
D gene: TRBD1
CDR3 protein: CASIDREEGTEAFF
CDR3 DNA: TGTGCCAGCATAGACAGGGAAGAGGGCACTGAAGCTTTCTTT

CDR3 length: 15
J gene: TRBJ2-3
clone size: .
V gene: TRBV19
D gene: .
CDR3 protein: CASSIDLSATDTQYF
CDR3 DNA: TGTGCCAGTAGTATAGATCTTTCAGCCACAGATACGCAGTATTTT

CDR3 length: 14
J gene: TRBJ1-2
clone size: once
V gene: TRBV6-5
D gene: TRBD1
CDR3 protein: CASTPGGQGDGYTF
CDR3 DNA: TGTGCCAGCACCCCAGGGGGACAAGGAGATGGCTACACCTTC

CDR3 length: 13
J gene: TRBJ1-1
clone size: few
V gene: TRBV12-3/TRBV12-4
D gene: .
CDR3 protein: CASSPGGYTEAFF
CDR3 DNA: TGTGCCAGCAGCCCGGGGGGGTACACTGAAGCTTTCTTT

CDR3 length: 15
J gene: TRBJ2-1
clone size: .
V gene: TRBV2
D gene: TRBD1
CDR3 protein: CASLPGQVSYNEQFF
CDR3 DNA: TGTGCCAGCCTTCCGGGACAGGTGTCCTACAATGAGCAGTTCTTC

CDR3 length: 14
J gene: TRBJ1-4
clone size: .
V gene: TRBV6-4
D gene: .
CDR3 protein: CASSDSPFGGKLFF
CDR3 DNA: TGTGCCAGCAGTGACTCGCCCTTTGGGGGAAAACTGTTTTTT

CDR3 length: 14
J gene: TRBJ2-5
clone size: .
V gene: TRBV19
D gene: .
CDR3 protein: CASSFHGKLETQYF
CDR3 DNA: TGTGCCAGTAGTTTTCATGGGAAACTGGAGACCCAGTACTTC

CDR3 length: 16
J gene: TRBJ1-5
clone size: .
V gene: TRBV7-8
D gene: .
CDR3 protein: CASSLGGSAPNQPQHF
CDR3 DNA: TGTGCCAGCAGCTTAGGTGGTTCGGCCCCCAATCAGCCCCAGCATTTT

CDR3 length: 13
J gene: TRBJ1-5
clone size: .
V gene: TRBV12-3/TRBV12-4
D gene: .
CDR3 protein: CASSSQGNQPQHF
CDR3 DNA: TGTGCCAGCAGTTCACAAGGCAATCAGCCCCAGCATTTT

CDR3 length: 13
J gene: TRBJ1-1
clone size: .
V gene: TRBV10-3
D gene: .
CDR3 protein: CAISIQEFGEAFF
CDR3 DNA: TGTGCCATCAGTATACAGGAGTTTGGAGAAGCTTTCTTT

CDR3 length: 14
J gene: TRBJ1-3
clone size: .
V gene: TRBV18
D gene: TRBD1
CDR3 protein: CASSPQGQGNTIYF
CDR3 DNA: TGTGCCAGCTCACCACAGGGACAGGGAAACACCATATATTTT

CDR3 length: 15
J gene: TRBJ2-5
clone size: few
V gene: TRBV5-8
D gene: .
CDR3 protein: CASSLEGRSQETQYF
CDR3 DNA: TGTGCCAGCAGCTTGGAGGGCCGGTCCCAAGAGACCCAGTACTTC

CDR3 length: 15
J gene: TRBJ2-7
clone size: .
V gene: TRBV11-2
D gene: TRBD2
CDR3 protein: CASSSRLAGAREQYF
CDR3 DNA: TGTGCCAGCAGCTCCCGACTAGCGGGGGCCCGCGAGCAGTACTTC

CDR3 length: 16
J gene: TRBJ2-7
clone size: .
V gene: TRBV10-3
D gene: .
CDR3 protein: CAISESGGRWAYEQYF
CDR3 DNA: TGTGCCATCAGTGAGTCGGGTGGGAGGTGGGCGTACGAGCAGTACTTC

CDR3 length: 14
J gene: TRBJ2-7
clone size: .
V gene: TRBV5-1
D gene: .
CDR3 protein: CASSLSQGLGEQYF
CDR3 DNA: TGCGCCAGCAGCTTGAGTCAGGGTTTGGGGGAGCAGTACTTC

CDR3 length: 17
J gene: TRBJ2-7
clone size: .
V gene: TRBV3-1/TRBV3-2
D gene: TRBD2
CDR3 protein: CASSQVRASGVRNEQYF
CDR3 DNA: TGTGCCAGCAGCCAAGTTCGGGCTAGCGGGGTGCGCAACGAGCAGTACTTC

CDR3 length: 14
J gene: TRBJ2-1
clone size: many
V gene: TRBV7-2
D gene: .
CDR3 protein: CASSLASLLDEQFF
CDR3 DNA: TGTGCCAGCAGCTTAGCGTCCCTACTGGACGAGCAGTTCTTC

CDR3 length: 12
J gene: TRBJ2-5
clone size: once
V gene: TRBV28
D gene: .
CDR3 protein: CASSARGETQYF
CDR3 DNA: TGTGCCAGCAGTGCTAGGGGAGAGACCCAGTACTTC

CDR3 length: 15
J gene: TRBJ2-7
clone size: .
V gene: TRBV11-2
D gene: TRBD2
CDR3 protein: CASSIGLADAYEQYF
CDR3 DNA: TGTGCCAGCAGCATAGGACTAGCGGACGCCTACGAGCAGTACTTC

CDR3 length: 12
J gene: TRBJ2-5
clone size: .
V gene: TRBV2
D gene: .
CDR3 protein: CASSIRDETQYF
CDR3 DNA: TGTGCCAGCAGTATCAGGGATGAGACCCAGTACTTC

CDR3 length: 18
J gene: TRBJ1-5
clone size: once
V gene: TRBV30
D gene: .
CDR3 protein: CAWSVPWPVPYSNQPQHF
CDR3 DNA: TGTGCCTGGAGTGTACCCTGGCCGGTACCTTATAGCAATCAGCCCCAGCATTTT

CDR3 length: 12
J gene: TRBJ1-1
clone size: .
V gene: TRBV2
D gene: .
CDR3 protein: CASSGQNTEAFF
CDR3 DNA: TGTGCCAGCAGTGGACAGAACACTGAAGCTTTCTTT

CDR3 length: 15
J gene: TRBJ2-5
clone size: once
V gene: TRBV15
D gene: TRBD2
CDR3 protein: CATSPGRVGLTTQYF
CDR3 DNA: TGTGCCACCAGCCCCGGGAGGGTAGGGTTGACGACCCAGTACTTC

CDR3 length: 12
J gene: TRBJ1-1
clone size: .
V gene: TRBV12-3/TRBV12-4
D gene: .
CDR3 protein: CASSFGDSGAFF
CDR3 DNA: TGTGCCAGCAGTTTTGGTGACAGTGGGGCTTTCTTT

CDR3 length: 13
J gene: TRBJ1-1
clone size: few
V gene: TRBV10-3
D gene: .
CDR3 protein: CAIAPGIDTEAFF
CDR3 DNA: TGTGCCATCGCTCCGGGAATTGACACTGAAGCTTTCTTT

CDR3 length: 13
J gene: TRBJ1-1
clone size: .
V gene: TRBV19
D gene: .
CDR3 protein: CASESYLQKEAFF
CDR3 DNA: TGTGCCAGTGAAAGCTATTTACAGAAAGAAGCTTTCTTT

CDR3 length: 16
J gene: TRBJ2-5
clone size: .
V gene: TRBV13
D gene: TRBD2
CDR3 protein: CASSLEVAGDRWTQYF
CDR3 DNA: TGTGCCAGCAGCTTAGAGGTAGCGGGGGACCGGTGGACCCAGTACTTC

CDR3 length: 13
J gene: TRBJ2-1
clone size: .
V gene: TRBV6-5
D gene: .
CDR3 protein: CASSPTSYNEQFF
CDR3 DNA: TGTGCCAGCAGTCCCACCTCCTACAATGAGCAGTTCTTC

CDR3 length: 13
J gene: TRBJ1-2
clone size: .
V gene: TRBV28
D gene: .
CDR3 protein: CASSLCPTCGYTF
CDR3 DNA: TGTGCCAGCAGTTTATGCCCGACCTGTGGCTACACCTTC

CDR3 length: 13
J gene: TRBJ1-5
clone size: .
V gene: TRBV27
D gene: .
CDR3 protein: CASSRMAGQPQHF
CDR3 DNA: TGTGCCAGCAGCAGGATGGCGGGACAGCCCCAGCATTTT

CDR3 length: 13
J gene: TRBJ1-2
clone size: .
V gene: TRBV29-1
D gene: TRBD1
CDR3 protein: CSVDTGQADGYTF
CDR3 DNA: TGCAGCGTTGATACGGGACAGGCAGATGGCTACACCTTC

CDR3 length: 15
J gene: TRBJ2-7
clone size: once
V gene: TRBV28
D gene: .
CDR3 protein: CASSRVIFSSYEQYF
CDR3 DNA: TGTGCCAGCAGTAGGGTCATCTTTAGCTCCTACGAGCAGTACTTC

CDR3 length: 14
J gene: TRBJ2-2
clone size: .
V gene: TRBV2
D gene: TRBD1
CDR3 protein: CASSAGGRTGELFF
CDR3 DNA: TGTGCCAGCAGTGCAGGGGGTAGGACCGGGGAGCTGTTTTTT

CDR3 length: 16
J gene: TRBJ2-3
clone size: medium-sized
V gene: TRBV24-1
D gene: TRBD2
CDR3 protein: CATSDPSSGRTDTQYF
CDR3 DNA: TGTGCCACCAGTGACCCCTCTAGCGGCCGCACAGATACGCAGTATTTT

CDR3 length: 16
J gene: TRBJ1-2
clone size: .
V gene: TRBV3-1/TRBV3-2
D gene: TRBD1
CDR3 protein: CASSQGGPDRAGGYTF
CDR3 DNA: TGTGCCAGCAGCCAAGGGGGGCCGGACAGGGCGGGTGGCTACACCTTC

CDR3 length: 14
J gene: TRBJ2-5
clone size: .
V gene: TRBV5-1
D gene: .
CDR3 protein: CASSSEGMEETQYF
CDR3 DNA: TGCGCCAGCAGCTCGGAGGGGATGGAAGAGACCCAGTACTTC

CDR3 length: 13
J gene: TRBJ2-7
clone size: .
V gene: TRBV11-2
D gene: .
CDR3 protein: CASSLRKAYEQYF
CDR3 DNA: TGTGCCAGCAGCCTCAGGAAGGCCTACGAGCAGTACTTC

CDR3 length: 16
J gene: TRBJ1-2
clone size: .
V gene: TRBV15
D gene: .
CDR3 protein: CATSRDRTGAVYGYTF
CDR3 DNA: TGTGCCACCAGCAGAGATAGGACGGGGGCAGTCTATGGCTACACCTTC

CDR3 length: 15
J gene: TRBJ1-2
clone size: .
V gene: TRBV5-4
D gene: .
CDR3 protein: CASSFSPGNFYGYTF
CDR3 DNA: TGTGCCAGCAGCTTCTCCCCGGGAAACTTTTATGGCTACACCTTC

CDR3 length: 13
J gene: TRBJ2-7
clone size: .
V gene: TRBV12-3/TRBV12-4
D gene: .
CDR3 protein: CANSKGKEYEQYF
CDR3 DNA: TGTGCCAACTCTAAGGGGAAGGAGTACGAGCAGTACTTC

CDR3 length: 11
J gene: TRBJ1-2
clone size: .
V gene: TRBV7-2
D gene: .
CDR3 protein: CASGAAFGYTF
CDR3 DNA: TGTGCCAGCGGGGCCGCTTTTGGCTACACCTTC

CDR3 length: 15
J gene: TRBJ1-1
clone size: .
V gene: TRBV6-5
D gene: .
CDR3 protein: CASSYWGGRNTEAFF
CDR3 DNA: TGTGCCAGCAGTTACTGGGGCGGCAGGAACACTGAAGCTTTCTTT

CDR3 length: 14
J gene: TRBJ2-7
clone size: .
V gene: TRBV28
D gene: .
CDR3 protein: CASSLEKTLYEQYF
CDR3 DNA: TGTGCCAGCAGCCTAGAGAAGACCCTCTACGAGCAGTACTTC

CDR3 length: 11
J gene: TRBJ2-2
clone size: .
V gene: TRBV5-5
D gene: .
CDR3 protein: CASTYSGELFF
CDR3 DNA: TGTGCCAGCACCTACTCCGGGGAGCTGTTTTTT

CDR3 length: 17
J gene: TRBJ2-7
clone size: .
V gene: TRBV2
D gene: .
CDR3 protein: CASSEANGGLSSYEQYF
CDR3 DNA: TGTGCCAGCAGTGAAGCGAACGGGGGTCTGAGCTCCTACGAGCAGTACTTC

CDR3 length: 15
J gene: TRBJ2-1
clone size: .
V gene: TRBV7-9
D gene: TRBD2
CDR3 protein: CASSLAAGGHDEQFF
CDR3 DNA: TGTGCCAGCAGCTTAGCAGCGGGGGGGCACGATGAGCAGTTCTTC

CDR3 length: 15
J gene: TRBJ1-3
clone size: .
V gene: TRBV5-1
D gene: .
CDR3 protein: CASSLGGSSGNTIYF
CDR3 DNA: TGCGCCAGCAGCTTGGGGGGGAGCTCTGGAAACACCATATATTTT

CDR3 length: 11
J gene: TRBJ2-5
clone size: .
V gene: TRBV18
D gene: .
CDR3 protein: CASSPQETQYF
CDR3 DNA: TGTGCCAGCTCGCCACAAGAGACCCAGTACTTC

CDR3 length: 12
J gene: TRBJ1-4
clone size: .
V gene: TRBV11-2
D gene: .
CDR3 protein: CASSLGPEKLFF
CDR3 DNA: TGTGCCAGCAGCTTAGGGCCGGAAAAACTGTTTTTT

CDR3 length: 12
J gene: TRBJ1-4
clone size: .
V gene: TRBV11-2
D gene: .
CDR3 protein: CASSLGRTELFF
CDR3 DNA: TGTGCCAGCAGCTTAGGCCGGACAGAACTGTTTTTT

CDR3 length: 16
J gene: TRBJ1-2
clone size: .
V gene: TRBV10-3
D gene: TRBD1
CDR3 protein: CAISDGRTGGGGGYTF
CDR3 DNA: TGTGCCATCAGTGACGGTCGGACAGGGGGAGGTGGTGGCTACACCTTC

CDR3 length: 13
J gene: TRBJ2-1
clone size: once
V gene: TRBV12-3/TRBV12-4
D gene: .
CDR3 protein: CASSPHSTNEQFF
CDR3 DNA: TGTGCCAGCAGTCCACACAGTACCAATGAGCAGTTCTTC

CDR3 length: 14
J gene: TRBJ1-6
clone size: .
V gene: TRBV5-1
D gene: TRBD1
CDR3 protein: CASSLGDRGSPLHF
CDR3 DNA: TGCGCCAGCAGCTTGGGGGACAGGGGTTCACCCCTCCACTTT